These 16 T cell receptor beta chains were all obtained from the same sample, sequenced in a study of T cell responses to AZD1222 COVID-19 vaccine. Method: immunoSEQ multiplex PCR; TCRdb's copy keeps in-frame clones and lacks some. The table has about 100,000 clones, more than 75% seen once. Sequences were derived from peripheral blood, sampled 28 days after the second dose of the MenACWY control vaccine. Receptors were obtained from an adult who received the MenACWY meningococcal vaccine as a control.

The rearrangement uses TRBV24-1 and TRBJ1-2, with D unresolved. Germline lookup yields CDR1 KGHDR and CDR2 SFDVKD. V gave up 5 bases and J gave up 4 bases, with 16 bases separating them. The CDR3 extends over 15 amino acids. The CDR3 bases are TGTGCCACCAGTGCCCCAACACGCGGGATCTATGGCTACACCTTC. It encodes CATSAPTRGIYGYTF.

This clone was seen a handful of times. The rearrangement uses TRBV4-3 and TRBJ1-2, with TRBD1 as a possible D gene (6 bases). Trimming cost V 0 bases and J 8 bases, with 13 bases left between them. Germline CDR1 and CDR2: LGHNA and YSLEER. This CDR3 region has 14 residues. CDR3 in DNA: TGCGCCAGCAGCCAAGATACGGGGGGCGAGGGCTACACCTTC. Amino acids: CASSQDTGGEGYTF.

The rearrangement joins TRBV12-3 or TRBV12-4 to TRBJ1-2; TRBD1 is a possible D gene (5 bases). This CDR3 spans 13 amino acids. Trimming pared 6 bases from V and 8 bases from J, leaving 16 bases between. The CDR3 is CASRLTAVGGYTF. CDR3 bases: TGTGCCAGCAGGTTGACAGCCGTGGGAGGCTACACCTTC.

This chain uses TRBV7-3 with TRBJ1-1, with D perhaps matching TRBD1 (5 bases). The CDR3 runs 14 residues. CDR1 and CDR2 (germline): SGHTA, FQGTGA. V was clipped by 5 bases and J by 5 bases, with 15 bases between them. The CDR3 DNA reads as TGTGCCAGCAGCACCCGGGCCGGGGGGACTGAAGCTTTCTTT. Its protein is CASSTRAGGTEAFF.

This clone was observed a single time. This chain uses TRBV19 with TRBJ1-1; possible D gene TRBD1, 5 bases. V gave up 1 base and J gave up 3 bases, with 9 bases separating them. CDR3 size: 14 residues. Per germline, CDR1 LNHDA and CDR2 SQIVND (reference sequence). The CDR3 is CASSIGGVDTEAFF. The DNA for the CDR3 is TGTGCCAGTAGTATAGGGGGGGTTGACACTGAAGCTTTCTTT.

This clone qualifies as medium-sized (0.01 to 0.1%). V and J are TRBV3-1 (or the pseudogene TRBV3-2) and TRBJ2-2; TRBD1 aligns across 7 bases. The germline V gene has CDR1 LGHDT and CDR2 YNNKEL (reference sequence). V dropped 5 bases and J dropped 4; count of bases not matched to a gene: 7. This CDR3 is built from 15 residues. CDR3 coding DNA: TGTGCCAGCAGCGTACGACAGGGCTCCACCGGGGAGCTGTTTTTT. This encodes CASSVRQGSTGELFF.

The chain has TRBV6-2 or TRBV6-3 and TRBJ1-3; unclear D gene. This CDR3 has 11 residues. From germline, CDR1 is MNHEY and CDR2 SVGEGT. The V end was cut by 4 bases, the J end by 8 bases, with 6 bases between. CDR3 amino acids: CASSLSYTIYF. In nucleotides, the CDR3 is TGTGCCAGCAGTTTATCATACACCATATATTTT.

The chain uses TRBV7-2 and TRBJ1-4; 9 nucleotides match TRBD1. Germline assignment: CDR1 SGHTA and CDR2 FQGNSA. This CDR3 spans 16 amino acids. Trimming took 4 bases from V and 7 from J; bases not matched to a gene: 10. Here the CDR3 DNA reads TGTGCCAGCAGCTATCCAACAGGGGGCCAGGGTGAAAAACTGTTTTTT. Amino acids: CASSYPTGGQGEKLFF.

This clone occurred once. V is TRBV30 and J is TRBJ1-5, with 7 positions matching TRBD1. V shed 5 bases, J shed 1 base, and the junction held 5 bases outside the gene matches. The CDR3 contains 14 residues. CDR1 and CDR2 from the germline V gene are GTSNPN and SVGIG (reference sequence). The CDR3 reads CAWSSGQSNQPQHF. The CDR3 coding sequence is TGTGCCTGGTCCTCGGGACAGAGCAATCAGCCCCAGCATTTT.

The V and J genes are TRBV2 and TRBJ2-5; D is uncertain. The CDR3 sequence is 15 residues long. Trimming cost V 4 bases and J 5 bases, with 17 bases left between them. CDR1 is SNHLY, CDR2 FYNNEI, per germline. The DNA for the CDR3 is TGTGCCAGCAGTGCTCAGCAGACCGACCGGGAGACCCAGTACTTC. Protein sequence: CASSAQQTDRETQYF.

This clone was seen once. The V call is TRBV28, the J call TRBJ2-1, with unresolved D. The length of the CDR3 is 13 residues. V lost 3 bases, J lost 7 bases, and 10 bases lay in between. Germline loops: CDR1 MDHEN, CDR2 SYDVKM. As DNA, the CDR3 is TGTGCCAGCAGTTTGACGGCGGCAAATGAGCAGTTCTTC. Its protein is CASSLTAANEQFF.

The chain joins TRBV6-1 to TRBJ1-5, with a possible D match to TRBD1 (6 bases). Germline loops: CDR1 MNHNS, CDR2 SASEGT. The V end lost 2 bases, the J end lost 4 bases, and 12 bases lay between the germline ends. The CDR3 is 15 amino acids. The chain's CDR3 is CASSERTVDNQPQHF. The CDR3 DNA reads TGTGCCAGCAGTGAAAGGACAGTGGATAATCAGCCCCAGCATTTT.

This clone was recorded only once. V gene TRBV5-1 combines with J gene TRBJ2-5; tentatively, D is TRBD2 (7 bases). Deletions cut 0 bases from V and 3 bases from J, with 15 bases between. The germline V gene encodes CDR1 SGHRS and CDR2 YFSETQ. CDR3 length: 16 amino acids. CDR3 loop: CASSLARRGGEETQYF. The CDR3 bases are TGCGCCAGCAGCTTGGCCAGAAGGGGGGGTGAAGAGACCCAGTACTTC.

The chain is built from TRBV4-2 and TRBJ2-7; TRBD1 matches 7 bases. The CDR3 runs 14 residues. J lost 6 bases, V lost 0 bases, and 5 bases had no gene match. Germline V gives CDR1 LGHNA, CDR2 YNFKEQ. CDR3 bases: TGTGCCAGCAGCCAAGAGACAGGGTCGGGCGAGCAGTACTTC. Amino acid sequence: CASSQETGSGEQYF.

The chain carries TRBV9 and TRBJ2-7; 8 bases are a match to TRBD2. CDR1 is SGDLS, CDR2 YYNGEE, per germline. The trim removed 0 bases at V and 6 bases at J, leaving 8 bases unmatched. This CDR3 has 15 amino acids. CDR3 in amino acids: CASSVVPERGGEQYF. The CDR3 nucleotides read TGTGCCAGCAGCGTAGTCCCCGAACGGGGGGGCGAGCAGTACTTC.

The rearrangement joins TRBV3-1 (or the pseudogene TRBV3-2) to TRBJ2-7, with D possibly TRBD2 on 6 matching bases. V was shortened by 4 bases and J by 4 bases, with 14 bases between the two germline ends. The germline V gene has CDR1 LGHDT and CDR2 YNNKEL (reference sequence). The CDR3 is 14 amino acids. CDR3 sequence reads: CASSLRLGGYEQYF. The CDR3 coding sequence is TGTGCCAGCAGCCTTAGACTTGGGGGGTACGAGCAGTACTTC.